Shown below are 18 T cell receptor beta chains from a single sample sequenced in a study of identical twins. TCRdb recomputed calls from the 5' RACE reads with MiXCR, one row per CDR3 protein. The sample holds around 480,000 distinct CDR3 sequences, about 14% seen once. The same sample was also used in a study of yellow fever vaccine responses in identical twins.

The sample was CD4+ T cells sorted from blood. The receptor source for this set is a young woman in good health.

In its sample, this clonotype was seen a few times. This rearrangement joins TRBV7-2 to TRBJ2-2; D gene ambiguous. The CDR3 has 13 amino acids. Germline loops: CDR1 SGHTA, CDR2 FQGNSA. V dropped 4 bases and J dropped 5 bases, with 8 bases sitting between them. CDR3 coding DNA: TGTGCCAGCAGCTCACAATTTACCGGGGAGCTGTTTTTT. It is translated as CASSSQFTGELFF.

This clonotype was seen a handful of times. The chain links TRBV5-1 to TRBJ1-1; 10 bases line up with TRBD1. The CDR3 consists of 15 residues. Germline-derived CDR1 and CDR2 are SGHRS and YFSETQ. The V gene end was trimmed by 1 base and the J gene end by 5 bases; junction bases not matched to a gene: 5. CDR3 in DNA: TGCGCCAGCAGCTTGTCTGGGACAGGGGAAACTGAAGCTTTCTTT. As protein: CASSLSGTGETEAFF.

This clonotype has a handful of counts. The V and J genes are TRBV11-2 and TRBJ2-2, with a possible D match to TRBD1 (5 bases). V lost 0 bases, J lost 0 bases, and 5 bases lay in between. Germline assignment: CDR1 SGHAT and CDR2 FQNNGV. CDR3 length equals 15 residues. This CDR3 reads CASSLEGANTGELFF. CDR3 in DNA: TGTGCCAGCAGCTTAGAAGGGGCGAACACCGGGGAGCTGTTTTTT.

The V call is TRBV3-1, the J call TRBJ2-7; a weak D match, TRBD2 (5 bases). This CDR3 has 12 amino acids. The V gene lost 0 bases and the J gene lost 13 bases, with 13 bases spanning the gap. Germline V gives CDR1 LGHDT, CDR2 YNNKEL (reference sequence). CDR3 coding DNA: TGTGCCAGCAGCCAAGAAGCGGCTAGTTTCTACTTC. Translating gives CASSQEAASFYF.

V gene TRBV9 combines with J gene TRBJ2-1; D possibly uses TRBD1 or TRBD2 (5 bases each). CDR1 is SGDLS and CDR2 is YYNGEE in the germline V gene. The CDR3 runs to 13 residues. Trimming took 7 bases from V and 5 from J, leaving 13 bases between them. DNA for the CDR3: TGTGCCAGCGCACGGTTGGGGGACAATGAGCAGTTCTTC. Its protein product is CASARLGDNEQFF.

This clonotype was detected many times. V gene TRBV6-1 combines with J gene TRBJ1-5; D possibly corresponds to TRBD1 (5 bases). The CDR3 loop spans 12 amino acids. The germline gives CDR1 MNHNS, CDR2 SASEGT. V was pared by 1 base and J by 7 bases, with 5 bases between. CDR3 region: CASSEGGQPQHF. Here the CDR3 DNA reads TGTGCCAGCAGTGAAGGGGGCCAGCCCCAGCATTTT.

This clonotype was seen just once. The gene calls are TRBV29-1 and TRBJ2-7; TRBD1 agrees at 7 bases. Germline values: CDR1 SQVTM, CDR2 ANQGSEA. The CDR3 runs to 14 residues. With 6 bases clipped from V and 1 base from J, the junction kept 9 bases outside the gene matches. This CDR3 reads CSVKTGFSSYEQYF. CDR3 nucleotide sequence: TGCAGCGTCAAGACAGGGTTCTCGTCCTACGAGCAGTACTTC.

The rearrangement joins TRBV11-2 to TRBJ2-3; TRBD2 might be the D (6 bases). V lost 1 base and J 5 bases, leaving 22 bases between the germline ends. There are 18 residues in the CDR3. The germline gives CDR1 SGHAT, CDR2 FQNNGV. DNA for the CDR3: TGTGCCAGCAGCTTAGGTGGATGGCGGGGAGGCCGAATAGATACGCAGTATTTT. Residues: CASSLGGWRGGRIDTQYF.

The sample holds many counts of this clonotype. The chain recombines TRBV11-2 with TRBJ2-6, with a possible D match to TRBD1 (6 bases). The CDR3 loop spans 19 amino acids. Germline V gives CDR1 SGHAT, CDR2 FQNNGV. Trimming left V 6 bases short and J 1 base short, with 22 bases between. CDR3 protein: CASRHLQGSIVSGANVLTF. The CDR3 nucleotides read TGTGCCAGCAGACACCTCCAGGGGTCGATAGTATCTGGGGCCAACGTCCTGACTTTC.

The chain links TRBV3-1 to TRBJ2-5, with D perhaps TRBD2 (6 bases). The CDR3 has 15 residues. Germline-derived CDR1 and CDR2 are LGHDT and YNNKEL (reference sequence). V lost 0 bases, J lost 1 base, and 9 bases lay in between. The CDR3 bases are TGTGCCAGCAGCCAAGATGGACTACGCCAAGAGACCCAGTACTTC. Translation: CASSQDGLRQETQYF.

This chain uses TRBV2 with TRBJ1-2; the match to TRBD1 covers 8 bases. The CDR3 sequence is 13 residues long. The junction had 4 bases not matched to a gene; V was cut back by 4 bases and J by 6 bases. Germline values: CDR1 SNHLY, CDR2 FYNNEI. The CDR3, as DNA: TGTGCCAGCAGTGGGACAGGGTGGGATGGCTACACCTTC. Translated, it gives CASSGTGWDGYTF.

This clonotype was observed a few times. J is TRBJ1-1 and V is TRBV11-2, with 7 bases aligning to TRBD1. The germline V gene encodes CDR1 SGHAT and CDR2 FQNNGV. Unmatched junction bases numbered 8, after V lost 5 bases and J lost 11 bases. This CDR3 has 12 amino acids. CDR3 sequence reads: CASSPGQVHAFF. The CDR3 DNA follows: TGTGCCAGCAGCCCCGGACAGGTTCATGCTTTCTTT.

The chain employs TRBV20-1 and TRBJ2-3; TRBD2 agrees at 14 bases. CDR3 length: 17 amino acids. V shed 3 bases and J 3 bases; nucleotides not matched to a gene: 8. Germline CDR1 and CDR2: DFQATT and SNEGSKA (reference sequence). The CDR3 sequence is CSARGLAGAAGTDTQYF. CDR3 DNA: TGCAGTGCTAGGGGACTAGCGGGAGCGGCGGGGACAGATACGCAGTATTTT.

This clonotype was detected only a few times. The chain couples TRBV5-1 to TRBJ2-7; D possibly corresponds to TRBD1 (6 bases). CDR3 size: 14 residues. CDR1 and CDR2 from the germline V gene are SGHRS and YFSETQ. V lost 0 bases and J 7 bases, leaving 14 bases between the germline ends. CDR3 loop: CASSLAQGMGEQYF. The CDR3 nucleotides read TGCGCCAGCAGCTTGGCGCAGGGGATGGGGGAGCAGTACTTC.

The chain carries TRBV28 and TRBJ2-3, with D perhaps TRBD2 (5 bases). From germline, CDR1 is MDHEN and CDR2 SYDVKM. The CDR3 covers 13 residues. V was pared by 7 bases and J by 2 bases, with 10 bases between. In nucleotides, the CDR3 is TGTGCCAGCAAGGAGGAACTCACAGATACGCAGTATTTT. Amino acids: CASKEELTDTQYF.

This clonotype showed up just a few times. The chain has TRBV29-1 and TRBJ1-2, with TRBD1 identical over 8 bases. Trimming cost V 3 bases and J 4 bases; bases outside gene matches: 16. CDR3 size: 17 residues. Germline V lookup: CDR1 SQVTM, CDR2 ANQGSEA. In DNA form, the CDR3 reads TGCAGCGTTGAGACTATCGGGGGTACGGACAGGGCCTATGGCTACACCTTC. As protein: CSVETIGGTDRAYGYTF.

The chain links TRBV20-1 to TRBJ2-5; the D gene is possibly TRBD2 (6 bases). The CDR3 runs to 13 residues. Trimming took off 4 bases at V and 5 bases at J, with 14 bases between the two ends. Germline-derived CDR1 and CDR2 are DFQATT and SNEGSKA (reference sequence). As DNA, the CDR3 is TGCAGTGCTATGGGTGGAGGGAGTGAGACCCAGTACTTC. As protein: CSAMGGGSETQYF.

This clonotype was counted a few times. This sequence joins TRBV6-2 or TRBV6-3 and TRBJ1-1; D is undetermined. The CDR3 is 12 residues long. Per germline, CDR1 MNHEY and CDR2 SVGEGT. Trimming cost V 5 bases and J 6 bases, with 10 bases left between them. The CDR3 loop reads CASSEGRAEAFF. The CDR3 coding sequence is TGTGCCAGCAGTGAGGGTCGGGCTGAAGCTTTCTTT.